This T cell receptor (beta chain) derives from a study of blood T cell repertoires in COVID-19 (dated by TCRdb to 2018 to 2020). In the study overall: Collaborator samples came from the United States, Italy and Spain and covered acute and convalescent phases of COVID-19. The material from the prospective study consisted of cDNA or gDNA derived from T cells, B-cell-depleted T cells, or PBMCs. Where HLA class I and class II types were available, the types were taken from metadata supplied by the sample provider, not from assay-based typing. The dataset comprised deeply sampled blood TCRbeta repertoires from subjects exposed to, actively infected with, or recovered from COVID-19. Samples came from the ongoing ImmuneRACE study (first 160 participants) plus 1,254 subjects from 6 global collaborators. The repertoires were released in a freely available public database meant as a resource for research on the immune response to SARS-CoV-2. A de-identified subject ID, COVID-19 status, age in years and sex were almost always included in the sample metadata. Beyond this particular receptor, the publication reports: How much clinical and demographic metadata was included differed by source and by participant, and the metadata was provided uncurated.

Concerning this clone: Its specific antigen is unknown. There are no base qualities to consult, and no much larger clone falls within one base.

Participants in the prospective study were aged roughly 18 to 100 years, lived in approximately 26 United States geographic areas, and enrolled through a virtual design. In the prospective study, participants were assigned to cohorts based on the clinical history participants reported in a screening survey and a study questionnaire. Exposed participants had been in contact with someone with a PCR-confirmed or clinician-diagnosed COVID-19 case within 2 weeks of study entry. Mobile phlebotomists in the prospective study collected whole blood, serum and a nasopharyngeal or oropharyngeal swab from every participant. Participants in the prospective study had the option to provide additional blood draws and questionnaires over an approximately 2-month period. Before DNA extraction, prospective study blood samples were shipped either frozen or at room temperature. TCRbeta CDR3 regions were amplified from genomic DNA using the immunoSEQ Assay, a bias-controlled multiplex PCR. Concerning the study's data processing: The number of nucleated cells in each sample was estimated by amplification of reference gene primers within the assay. To quantify the absolute abundance of each unique TCRbeta CDR3 rearrangement, sequence reads were collapsed and filtered. For each sample, productive Simpson clonality was calculated as the square root of Simpson's diversity index over productive rearrangements. Sourced from immuneACCESS, this table was stored by TCRdb with only in-frame sequences that have V and J called. A share of the clones is absent; for the studies checked, an unresolved V gene accounts for under half, and the remainder has no known explanation. V and J calls and clone size are as listed in that table; D and trimming were resolved from the DNA. The sample table records some 180,000 clones; roughly 84% of these occur just once. The ten largest clones represent 3% to 3.5% of the sample.

Relative to germline, V is 4 bases shorter and J is 7 bases shorter, with 14 bases between their ends. The germline V gene provides CDR1 LGHNA and CDR2 YSLEER. From the cysteine up to the phenylalanine, the CDR3 has a length of 14 residues. CDR3 DNA only is kept here, 42 bases in frame from base 1. The sequence derives from a woman aged 30 to 39 who had been exposed to COVID-19. The rearrangement joined TRBV4-3 to TRBJ1-3, with no confidently assigned D gene. The sequencing input was PBMCs or T cells enriched from blood (not recorded which). The sequenced DNA is TGCGCCAGCAGCCCCGACGTGGTCGGGAACACCATATATTTT. Translated, this is CASSPDVVGNTIYF.